The source of this T cell receptor beta chain is a study of T-cell reconstitution after alpha-beta-depleted transplantation in children (dated by TCRdb to between 2015 and 2016). Some background on the complete study: Using TCR repertoire profiling, the study followed T-cell immune reconstitution in a quantitative way in children after TCRalphabeta/CD19-depleted allogeneic hematopoietic cell transplantation.

Receptors were amplified or captured by PCR. TCRdb shows the sequencer as Illumina HiSeq 2500. To normalize quantification of the TCRbeta repertoire, the TCR libraries were built with molecular barcoding that relied on unique molecular identifiers. TCRdb cleaned the public reads at Q25 with fastp, built clones with MiXCR and kept in-frame beta chains. Each record represents a unique CDR3 protein, reported with the most common genes and DNA among its rows. Within this sample are 120,000 or so distinct CDR3 sequences, with 10% of them counted one time only. Of the sample, approximately 7.6% is held by the ten largest clones. Many counts were recorded for this clonotype. No cognate antigen has been identified for it. Qualities for individual bases were not recorded, and no much larger clone is one base off. The trim is 5 bases for V and 7 bases for J, with a gap of 8 bases between the germline ends. The CDR3, cysteine through phenylalanine, is 11 amino acids long. This entry keeps only the CDR3 DNA: 33 bases, framed from base 1. CDR1 SEHNR and CDR2 FQNEAQ are derived from the germline V gene (reference sequence).

The receptor chain draws on TRBV7-9 and TRBJ1-1, with the D gene call left open. The TCR comes from a human donor who donated a stem cell graft to a child with acute lymphoblastic leukemia. The sequenced sample was PBMCs from the stem cell graft donor, obtained from the stem cell graft. CDR3 sequence: CASSLTNEAFF. Here is the DNA: TGTGCCAGCAGCCTAACTAATGAAGCTTTCTTT.